A selection of T cell receptor beta chains follows, all from one sample in a study of T-cell memory formation after mild COVID-19. TCRdb reprocessed the 5' RACE reads via MiXCR and lists one record per CDR3 protein. The table has roughly 600,000 distinct CDR3 sequences, 15% to 20% seen once. The sequencing input was PBMCs or a T cell subset sorted from them (not recorded which). The receptors were gathered from an adult woman who had mild COVID-19 (a few samples of this study predate the infection). Cell type and time point are not known. Both conserved end residues are part of each CDR3. D genes are given only for firm matches. Clone size, where shown, is once, few, many, or a class for clones that have expanded.

>TRBV20-1|TRBJ2-5|few|TRBD2
TGCAGTGCTAGTATGGCTAGCGGAAAAGAGACCCAGTACTTC
CSASMASGKETQYF
>TRBV7-8|TRBJ2-1|few|.
TGTGCCAGCAGCGTATTCCGGGACCCCCAAAAAGGGTGGGAGCAGTTCTTC
CASSVFRDPQKGWEQFF
>TRBV20-1|TRBJ2-3|many|TRBD2
TGCAGTGCTAGATTACGCGGGAGGGCAGATACGCAGTATTTT
CSARLRGRADTQYF
>TRBV2|TRBJ1-5|.|.
TGTGCCAGCAGTGAATACAGGGCGGGCAATCAGCCCCAGCATTTT
CASSEYRAGNQPQHF
>TRBV6-6|TRBJ2-7|.|.
TGTGCCAGCAGCCACGGACGGCGGTACGAGCAGTACTTC
CASSHGRRYEQYF
>TRBV6-1|TRBJ2-1|.|.
TGTGCCAGCAGTGAGTGGACCTTCAATGAGCAGTTCTTC
CASSEWTFNEQFF
>TRBV27|TRBJ2-1|few|TRBD2
TGTGCCAGCAGTTTACCCGGGAGGGCCTACAATGAGCAGTTCTTC
CASSLPGRAYNEQFF
>TRBV6-6|TRBJ2-1|.|TRBD2
TGTGCCAGCAGGAACCCCTCGGGGGGGAGAGGGTACAATGAGCAGTTCTTC
CASRNPSGGRGYNEQFF
>TRBV29-1|TRBJ2-5|few|TRBD1
TGCAGCGTAAAAAAACAGGGGGCATATGAGACCCAGTACTTC
CSVKKQGAYETQYF
>TRBV9|TRBJ2-3|few|TRBD2
TGTGCCAGCAGCGTAGGGGAGGGAGAAAGCACAGATACGCAGTATTTT
CASSVGEGESTDTQYF
>TRBV20-1|TRBJ2-3|.|TRBD2
TGCAGTGCTAGACGTTTAGCGGGACTTAGCACAGATACGCAGTATTTT
CSARRLAGLSTDTQYF
>TRBV29-1|TRBJ1-5|few|.
TGCAGCGTTGGGGGTCGACGGGATCAGCCCCAGCATTTT
CSVGGRRDQPQHF
>TRBV5-1|TRBJ2-4|.|TRBD1
TGCGCCAGCAGCTCGAACCCCCAGGGACAGGGCCAGTCCATTCAGTACTTC
CASSSNPQGQGQSIQYF
>TRBV5-1|TRBJ1-4|few|.
TGCGCCAGCAGCTTACTAACGGCAACTAATGAAAAACTGTTTTTT
CASSLLTATNEKLFF
>TRBV15|TRBJ1-4|.|.
TGTGCCACCAGCAGAGATGGTGAAGAAAATGAAAAACTGTTTTTT
CATSRDGEENEKLFF
>TRBV5-1|TRBJ2-7|few|.
TGCGCCAGCAGCTACCACTCTACGGCGCCCTCCTACGAGCAGTACTTC
CASSYHSTAPSYEQYF
>TRBV7-2|TRBJ1-1|few|.
TGTGCCAGCAGCCCCCTGACAGTTAACACTGAAGCTTTCTTT
CASSPLTVNTEAFF
>TRBV6-5|TRBJ2-5|few|TRBD2
TGTGCCAGCAGTTACCTGGGTCGGGAGGAAGAGACCCAGTACTTC
CASSYLGREEETQYF
>TRBV11-2|TRBJ2-7|.|TRBD1
TGTGCCAGCAGCCCTTCGCTCGGGAACAGGGGGCTATACGAGCAGTACTTC
CASSPSLGNRGLYEQYF
>TRBV7-9|TRBJ1-4|once|.
TGTGCCAGCATCCCTGCAACTAATGAAAAACTGTTTTTT
CASIPATNEKLFF
>TRBV7-9|TRBJ2-1|few|TRBD2
TGTGCCAGCAGTCCCCCTGTACTAGCGCAAATGTACAATGAGCAGTTCTTC
CASSPPVLAQMYNEQFF
>TRBV11-2|TRBJ2-1|.|.
TGTGCCAGCAGCGTATCAGTGCTAAATGAGCAGTTCTTC
CASSVSVLNEQFF
>TRBV5-1|TRBJ2-1|few|.
TGCGCCAGCACTACCGGGACGGCGACCAATGAGCAGTTCTTC
CASTTGTATNEQFF
>TRBV24-1|TRBJ2-5|.|.
TGTGCCACCAGTGATTTGGGCGCAGGCGGGACCCAGTACTTC
CATSDLGAGGTQYF
>TRBV6-2/TRBV6-3|TRBJ2-1|.|TRBD2
TGTGCCAGCAGTTACTCGATTAGCGGGAGTATCATTGAGCAGTTCTTC
CASSYSISGSIIEQFF
>TRBV7-6|TRBJ2-5|.|TRBD2
TGTGCCAGCAGCCTGAACAGACTAGCGGGGGTCGGAGAGACCCAGTACTTC
CASSLNRLAGVGETQYF
>TRBV12-3/TRBV12-4|TRBJ1-2|once|.
TGTGCCAGCAGTTTAGCGGGAGAGGTAGCCTATGGCTACACCTTC
CASSLAGEVAYGYTF
>TRBV24-1|TRBJ2-2|.|.
TGTGCCACCAGTGATCCGGGGGCCGCCGGGGAGCTGTTTTTT
CATSDPGAAGELFF
>TRBV30|TRBJ2-3|.|.
TGTGCCTGGAGTCGGGGGCGGGGGCAGTTTAGCGCAGATACGCAGTATTTT
CAWSRGRGQFSADTQYF
>TRBV7-9|TRBJ2-5|few|TRBD2
TGTGCCAGCAGCACAGCGGGGCAAGAGACCCAGTACTTC
CASSTAGQETQYF
>TRBV9|TRBJ2-7|.|.
TGTGCCAGCAGCGTGAGTGACAGCCCCTACGAGCAGTACTTC
CASSVSDSPYEQYF
>TRBV7-9|TRBJ2-1|few|TRBD2
TGTGCCAGCAGCGTAGCGGGGGGCCCCAATGAGCAGTTCTTC
CASSVAGGPNEQFF
>TRBV9|TRBJ2-3|few|.
TGTGCCAGCAGCGTAGAACTCTTTGGGGGTTATACGCAGTATTTT
CASSVELFGGYTQYF
>TRBV5-1|TRBJ2-5|few|TRBD1
TGCGCCAGCAGCTTGACGAGACAGGGCCAAGAGACCCAGTACTTC
CASSLTRQGQETQYF
>TRBV7-7|TRBJ2-2|few|.
TGTGCCAGCAGCTTAGAGGTAGCTGGGGGACCGAACACCGGGGAGCTGTTTTTT
CASSLEVAGGPNTGELFF
>TRBV20-1|TRBJ2-1|few|TRBD2
TGCAGTGGTACAGGTAGCGGGGCTTACAATGAGCAGTTCTTC
CSGTGSGAYNEQFF
>TRBV6-5|TRBJ2-2|many|.
TGTGCCAGCAGGTCCTACGGGGAGCTGTTTTTT
CASRSYGELFF
>TRBV12-3/TRBV12-4|TRBJ2-7|.|.
TGTGCCAGCAGTCCCCCTGGGGTAAACTACGAGCAGTACTTC
CASSPPGVNYEQYF
>TRBV6-2/TRBV6-3|TRBJ2-7|few|.
TGTGCCAGCAGTTACCCTCACAGGGGGGGCTACGAGCAGTACTTC
CASSYPHRGGYEQYF
>TRBV7-9|TRBJ1-2|few|TRBD1
TGTGCCAGCGTCCTGAAGGGGGCGCCGGGTGGCTACACCTTC
CASVLKGAPGGYTF
>TRBV4-1|TRBJ2-7|.|TRBD2
TGCGCCAGCAGCCAAGTGGGAGGGAACGAGCAGTACTTC
CASSQVGGNEQYF
>TRBV15|TRBJ2-7|few|.
TGTGCCACCAGCAGAGGTTGGGGGGCTCCCTACGAGCAGTACTTC
CATSRGWGAPYEQYF
>TRBV5-6|TRBJ1-2|.|.
TGTGCCAGCGGACCAACCTGGAATCAAGGAGACTATGGCTACACCTTC
CASGPTWNQGDYGYTF
>TRBV7-8|TRBJ2-2|few|.
TGTGCCAGCAGCTTAGCGGGGGTAGCCACCGGGGAGCTGTTTTTT
CASSLAGVATGELFF
>TRBV9|TRBJ2-1|.|TRBD1
TGTGCCAGCAGCGTAGCTCTGCGGATTGGGACAGACAATGAGCAGTTCTTC
CASSVALRIGTDNEQFF
>TRBV24-1|TRBJ2-6|.|.
TGTGCCACCAGTGATGCTCCAGACAGCTCTGGGGCCAACGTCCTGACTTTC
CATSDAPDSSGANVLTF
>TRBV6-2/TRBV6-3|TRBJ2-6|.|.
TGTGCCAGCAGTCGCTCCGGGGGCTCTGGGGCCAACGTCCTGACTTTC
CASSRSGGSGANVLTF
>TRBV9|TRBJ1-1|.|.
TGTGCCAGCACCACATTGGGGGAGGCCTGGGGTAGTACTGAAGCTTTCTTT
CASTTLGEAWGSTEAFF
>TRBV28|TRBJ1-1|few|.
TGTGCCAGCACAACTGTGAACACTGAAGCTTTCTTT
CASTTVNTEAFF
>TRBV29-1|TRBJ2-2|.|.
TGCAGCGTTCCTGACAGCCAAGGAACCGGGGAGCTGTTTTTT
CSVPDSQGTGELFF
>TRBV25-1|TRBJ1-6|.|.
TGTGCCAGCAGTGCTAGCTCCTATAATTCACCCCTCCACTTT
CASSASSYNSPLHF
>TRBV12-3/TRBV12-4|TRBJ1-1|few|.
TGTGCCAGCAGTTTAGGGTCTGCTGAGGCTTTCTTT
CASSLGSAEAFF
>TRBV29-1|TRBJ2-1|few|.
TGCAGCGTTGGAAAGGAATACAATGAGCAGTTCTTC
CSVGKEYNEQFF
>TRBV7-2|TRBJ2-7|few|TRBD2
TGTGCCAGCAGCTTAGCGGGAGGGCCCCCCCACGAGCAGTACTTC
CASSLAGGPPHEQYF
>TRBV12-3/TRBV12-4|TRBJ1-1|.|.
TGTGCCAGCAGTTCGACGTTAAGGACTGAAGCTTTCTTT
CASSSTLRTEAFF
>TRBV4-3|TRBJ2-6|.|.
TGCGCCAGCAGCCAGTTAAGTACTGGGGCCAACGTCCTGACTTTC
CASSQLSTGANVLTF
>TRBV10-3|TRBJ2-7|many|.
TGTGCCATCAGTGAGTCAATGGGTTACGAGCAGTACTTC
CAISESMGYEQYF
>TRBV29-1|TRBJ2-3|.|.
TGCAGCACCCCCACCAGGGATTCAGATACGCAGTATTTT
CSTPTRDSDTQYF
>TRBV20-1|TRBJ2-2|few|.
TGCAGTGCCACGAGTTCCGCGAACACCGGGGAGCTGTTTTTT
CSATSSANTGELFF
>TRBV6-2/TRBV6-3|TRBJ2-3|.|TRBD2
TGTGCCAGCAGGCGGACTAGCGGGAGCCGCCCAGATACGCAGTATTTT
CASRRTSGSRPDTQYF